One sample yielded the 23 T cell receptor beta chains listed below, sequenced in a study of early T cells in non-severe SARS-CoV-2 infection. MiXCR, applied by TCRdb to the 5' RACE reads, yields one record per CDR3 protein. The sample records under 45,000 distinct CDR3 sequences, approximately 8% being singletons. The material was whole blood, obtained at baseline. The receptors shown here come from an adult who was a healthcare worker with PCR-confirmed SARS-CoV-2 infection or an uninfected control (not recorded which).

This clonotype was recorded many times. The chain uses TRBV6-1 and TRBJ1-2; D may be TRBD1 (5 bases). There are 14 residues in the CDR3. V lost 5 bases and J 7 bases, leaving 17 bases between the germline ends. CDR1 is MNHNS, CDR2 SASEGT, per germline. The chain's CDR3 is CASSPSGREGGYTF. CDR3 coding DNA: TGTGCCAGCAGTCCCTCAGGCAGGGAAGGTGGCTACACCTTC.

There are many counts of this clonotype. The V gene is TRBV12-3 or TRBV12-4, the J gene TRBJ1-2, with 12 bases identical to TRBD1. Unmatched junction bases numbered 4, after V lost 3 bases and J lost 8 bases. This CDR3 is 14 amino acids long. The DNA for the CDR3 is TGTGCCAGCAGTTTGGGACAGGGGGCGGAAGGCTACACCTTC. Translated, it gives CASSLGQGAEGYTF.

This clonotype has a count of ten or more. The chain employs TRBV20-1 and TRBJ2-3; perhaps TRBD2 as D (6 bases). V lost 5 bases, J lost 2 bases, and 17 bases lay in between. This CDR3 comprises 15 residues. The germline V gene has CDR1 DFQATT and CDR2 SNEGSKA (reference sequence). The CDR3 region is CSASLGAGTTDTQYF. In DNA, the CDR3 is TGCAGTGCTTCCCTTGGCGCGGGGACCACAGATACGCAGTATTTT.

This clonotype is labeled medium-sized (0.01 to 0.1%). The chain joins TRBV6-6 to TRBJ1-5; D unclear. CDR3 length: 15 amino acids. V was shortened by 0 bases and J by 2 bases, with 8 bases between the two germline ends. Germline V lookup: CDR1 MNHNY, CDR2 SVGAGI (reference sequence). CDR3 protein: CASSYSGNRNQPQHF. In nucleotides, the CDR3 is TGTGCCAGCAGTTACTCGGGGAATCGCAATCAGCCCCAGCATTTT.

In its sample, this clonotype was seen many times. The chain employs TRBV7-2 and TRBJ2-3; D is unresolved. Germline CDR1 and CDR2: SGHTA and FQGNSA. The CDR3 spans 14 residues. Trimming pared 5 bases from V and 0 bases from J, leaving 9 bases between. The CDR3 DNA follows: TGTGCCAGCAGCGTCCCAACAAGCACAGATACGCAGTATTTT. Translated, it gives CASSVPTSTDTQYF.

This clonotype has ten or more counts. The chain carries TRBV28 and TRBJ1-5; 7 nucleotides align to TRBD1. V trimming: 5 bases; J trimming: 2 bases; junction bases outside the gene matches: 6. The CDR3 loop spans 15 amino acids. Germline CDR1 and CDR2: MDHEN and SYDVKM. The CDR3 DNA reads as TGTGCCAGCAGTGTGACAGGGCAGGGCAATCAGCCCCAGCATTTT. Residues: CASSVTGQGNQPQHF.

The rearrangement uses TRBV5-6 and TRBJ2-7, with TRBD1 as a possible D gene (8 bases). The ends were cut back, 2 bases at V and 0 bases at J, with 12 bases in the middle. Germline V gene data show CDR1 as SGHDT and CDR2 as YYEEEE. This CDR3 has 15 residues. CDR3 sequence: CASSLAGQVSYEQYF. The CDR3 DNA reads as TGTGCCAGCAGCTTAGCGGGACAGGTCTCCTACGAGCAGTACTTC.

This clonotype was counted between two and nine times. CDR3: CASPDPNRIGWYF. CDR3 in DNA: TGTGCCAGCCCAGATCCAAACAGGATCGGATGGTACTTC. V and J are TRBV6-1 and TRBJ2-4, with D perhaps TRBD1 (5 bases). The CDR3 loop spans 13 amino acids. Trimming took off 8 bases at V and 15 bases at J, with 23 bases between the two ends. Germline-derived CDR1 and CDR2 are MNHNS and SASEGT.

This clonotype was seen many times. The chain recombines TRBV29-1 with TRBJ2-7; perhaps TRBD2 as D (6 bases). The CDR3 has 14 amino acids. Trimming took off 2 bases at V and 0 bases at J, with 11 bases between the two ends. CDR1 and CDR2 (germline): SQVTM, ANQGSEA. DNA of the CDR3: TGCAGCGTTGAAATCCGGGGGTACTCCTACGAGCAGTACTTC. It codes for CSVEIRGYSYEQYF.

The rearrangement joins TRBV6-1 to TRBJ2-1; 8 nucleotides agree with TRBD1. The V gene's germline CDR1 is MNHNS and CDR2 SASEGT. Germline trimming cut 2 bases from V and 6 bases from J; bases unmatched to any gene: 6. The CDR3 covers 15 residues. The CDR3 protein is CASSEKQGASNEQFF. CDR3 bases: TGTGCCAGCAGTGAAAAGCAGGGGGCAAGCAATGAGCAGTTCTTC.

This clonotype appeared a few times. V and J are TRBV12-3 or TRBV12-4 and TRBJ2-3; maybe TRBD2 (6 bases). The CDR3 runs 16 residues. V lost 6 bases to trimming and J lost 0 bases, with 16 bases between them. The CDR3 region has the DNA TGTGCCAGCAGATCACGTCTAGCGCCTAGCACAGATACGCAGTATTTT. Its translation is CASRSRLAPSTDTQYF.

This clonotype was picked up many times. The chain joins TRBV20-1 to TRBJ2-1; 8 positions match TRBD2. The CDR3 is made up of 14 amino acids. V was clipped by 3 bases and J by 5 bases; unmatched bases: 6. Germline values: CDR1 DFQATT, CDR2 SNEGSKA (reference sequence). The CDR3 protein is CSARPPGLDNEQFF. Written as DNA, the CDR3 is TGCAGTGCTAGGCCACCGGGACTAGACAATGAGCAGTTCTTC.

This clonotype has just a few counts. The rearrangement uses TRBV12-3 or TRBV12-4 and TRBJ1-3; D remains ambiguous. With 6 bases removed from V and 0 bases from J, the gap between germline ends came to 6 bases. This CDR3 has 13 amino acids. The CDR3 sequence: CASREASGNTIYF. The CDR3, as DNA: TGTGCCAGCAGGGAGGCCTCTGGAAACACCATATATTTT.

CDR3 loop: CASSYDRGSDTQYF. The CDR3 DNA reads as TGTGCCAGCAGTTACGACAGAGGATCGGATACGCAGTATTTT. The genes are TRBV6-5 and TRBJ2-3, with D possibly being TRBD1 (5 bases). V lost 2 bases, J lost 6 bases, and 12 bases lay in between. Germline V gene sequence: CDR1 MNHEY, CDR2 SVGAGI. The CDR3 is 14 residues long.

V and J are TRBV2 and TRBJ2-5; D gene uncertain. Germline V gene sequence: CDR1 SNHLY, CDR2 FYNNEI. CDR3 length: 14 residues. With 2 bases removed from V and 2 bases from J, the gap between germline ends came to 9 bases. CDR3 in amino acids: CASSEWNGQETQYF. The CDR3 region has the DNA TGTGCCAGCAGTGAATGGAACGGGCAAGAGACCCAGTACTTC.

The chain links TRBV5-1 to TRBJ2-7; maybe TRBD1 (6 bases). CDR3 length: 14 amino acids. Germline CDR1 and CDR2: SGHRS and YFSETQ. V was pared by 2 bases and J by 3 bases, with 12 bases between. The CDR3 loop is CASSLAQGNYEQYF. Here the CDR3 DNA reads TGCGCCAGCAGCTTAGCCCAGGGGAACTACGAGCAGTACTTC.

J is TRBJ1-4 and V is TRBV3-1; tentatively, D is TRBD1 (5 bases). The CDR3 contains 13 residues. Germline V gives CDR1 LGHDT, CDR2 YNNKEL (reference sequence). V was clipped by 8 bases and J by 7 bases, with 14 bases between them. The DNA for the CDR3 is TGTGCCAGCGCCATGGGGGGGGTTGAAAAACTGTTTTTT. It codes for CASAMGGVEKLFF.

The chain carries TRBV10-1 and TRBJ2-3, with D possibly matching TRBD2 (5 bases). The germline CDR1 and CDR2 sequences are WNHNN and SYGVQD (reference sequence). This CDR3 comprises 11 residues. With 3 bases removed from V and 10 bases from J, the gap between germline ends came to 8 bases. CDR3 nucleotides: TGCGCCAGCAGTGATGGGCGGGCGCAGTATTTT. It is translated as CASSDGRAQYF.

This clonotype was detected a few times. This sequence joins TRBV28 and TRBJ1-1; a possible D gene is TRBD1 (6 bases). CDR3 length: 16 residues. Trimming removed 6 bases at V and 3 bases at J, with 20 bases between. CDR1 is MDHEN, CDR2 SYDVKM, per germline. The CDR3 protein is CASSTSIGGRDTEAFF. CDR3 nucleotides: TGTGCCAGCAGCACTTCGATAGGGGGGCGGGACACTGAAGCTTTCTTT.

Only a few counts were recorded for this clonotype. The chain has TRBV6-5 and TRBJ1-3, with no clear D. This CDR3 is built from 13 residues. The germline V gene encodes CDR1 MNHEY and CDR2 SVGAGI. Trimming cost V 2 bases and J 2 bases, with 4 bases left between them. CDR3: CASSYRTGNTIYF. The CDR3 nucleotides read TGTGCCAGCAGTTACCGGACTGGAAACACCATATATTTT.

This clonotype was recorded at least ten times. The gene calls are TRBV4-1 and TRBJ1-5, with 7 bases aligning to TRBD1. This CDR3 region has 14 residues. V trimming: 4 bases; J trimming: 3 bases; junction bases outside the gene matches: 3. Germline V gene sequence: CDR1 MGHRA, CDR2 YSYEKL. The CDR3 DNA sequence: TGCGCCAGCAGCCTGGACAGGCTCAATCAGCCCCAGCATTTT. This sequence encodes CASSLDRLNQPQHF.

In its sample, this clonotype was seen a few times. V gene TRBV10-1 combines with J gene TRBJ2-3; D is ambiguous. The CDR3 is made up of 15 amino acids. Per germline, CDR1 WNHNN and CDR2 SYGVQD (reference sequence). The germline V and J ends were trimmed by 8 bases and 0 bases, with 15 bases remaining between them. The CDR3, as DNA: TGCGCCAGCCCGCGGAGCAAATCCAGCACAGATACGCAGTATTTT. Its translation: CASPRSKSSTDTQYF.

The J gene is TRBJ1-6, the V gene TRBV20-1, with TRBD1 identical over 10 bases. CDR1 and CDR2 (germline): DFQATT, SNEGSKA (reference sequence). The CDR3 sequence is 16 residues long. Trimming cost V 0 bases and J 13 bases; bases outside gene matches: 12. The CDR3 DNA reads TGCAGTGCTAGAGATATGACAGGGGGCGATGGTTCGCCCCTCCACTTT. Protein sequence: CSARDMTGGDGSPLHF.